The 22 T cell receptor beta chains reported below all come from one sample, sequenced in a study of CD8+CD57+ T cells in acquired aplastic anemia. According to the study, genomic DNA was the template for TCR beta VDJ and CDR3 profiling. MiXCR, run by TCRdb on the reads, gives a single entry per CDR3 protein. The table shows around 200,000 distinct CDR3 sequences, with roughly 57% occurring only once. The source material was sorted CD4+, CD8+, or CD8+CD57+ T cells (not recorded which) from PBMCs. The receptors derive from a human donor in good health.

The CDR3, as DNA: TGCAGCGTTGGCGGACAGGCCCTCTCTGGAAACACCATATATTTT. This translates into CSVGGQALSGNTIYF. This chain uses TRBV29-1 with TRBJ1-3; 7 bases agree with TRBD1. The CDR3 is 15 residues long. Germline CDR1 is SQVTM and CDR2 is ANQGSEA. V was pared by 4 bases and J by 0 bases, with 6 bases of the junction left unmatched. Full variable domain (missing parts from reference TRBV29-1 and TRBJ1-3): SAVISQKPSRDICQRGTSLTIQCQVDSQVTMMFWYRQQPGQSLTLIATANQGSEATYESGFVIDKFPISRPNLTFSTLTVSNMSPEDSSIYLCSVGGQALSGNTIYFGEGSWLTVV.

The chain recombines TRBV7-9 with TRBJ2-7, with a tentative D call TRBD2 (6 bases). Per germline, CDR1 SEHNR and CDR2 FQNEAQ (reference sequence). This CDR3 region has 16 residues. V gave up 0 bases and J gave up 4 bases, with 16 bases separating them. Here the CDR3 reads CASSLARDWGRYEQYF. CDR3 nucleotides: TGTGCCAGCAGCTTAGCCAGGGACTGGGGGAGGTACGAGCAGTACTTC.

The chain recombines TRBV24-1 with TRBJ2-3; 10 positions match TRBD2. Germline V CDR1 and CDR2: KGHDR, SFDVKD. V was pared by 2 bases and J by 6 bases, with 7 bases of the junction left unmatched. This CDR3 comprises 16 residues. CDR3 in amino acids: CATSDYASGRVDTQYF. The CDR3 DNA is TGTGCCACCAGTGATTACGCGAGCGGGAGGGTGGATACGCAGTATTTT.

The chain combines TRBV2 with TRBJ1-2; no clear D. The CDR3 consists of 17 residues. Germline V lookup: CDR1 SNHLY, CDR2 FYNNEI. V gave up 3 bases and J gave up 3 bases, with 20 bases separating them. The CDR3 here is CASSDMYTGMKDYGYTF. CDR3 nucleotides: TGTGCCAGCAGTGACATGTACACGGGTATGAAGGACTATGGCTACACCTTC.

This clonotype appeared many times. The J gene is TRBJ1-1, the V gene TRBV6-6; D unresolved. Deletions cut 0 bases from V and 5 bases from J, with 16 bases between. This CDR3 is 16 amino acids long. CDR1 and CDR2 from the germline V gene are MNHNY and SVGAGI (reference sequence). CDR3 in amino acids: CASSYSLSPQATEAFF. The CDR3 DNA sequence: TGTGCCAGCAGTTACTCCTTGTCCCCGCAAGCGACTGAAGCTTTCTTT.

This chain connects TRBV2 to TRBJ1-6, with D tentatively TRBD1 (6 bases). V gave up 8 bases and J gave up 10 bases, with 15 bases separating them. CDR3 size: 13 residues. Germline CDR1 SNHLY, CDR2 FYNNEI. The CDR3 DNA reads TGTGCCAGCGGGGGACAAAAGTTCTCACCCCTCCACTTT. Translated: CASGGQKFSPLHF.

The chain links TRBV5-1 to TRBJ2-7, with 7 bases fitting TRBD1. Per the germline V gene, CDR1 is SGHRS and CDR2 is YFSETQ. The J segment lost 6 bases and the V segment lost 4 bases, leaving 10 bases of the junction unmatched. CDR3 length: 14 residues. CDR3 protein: CASSPRQGSSEQYF. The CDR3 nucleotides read TGCGCCAGCAGCCCCAGACAGGGATCTTCCGAGCAGTACTTC.

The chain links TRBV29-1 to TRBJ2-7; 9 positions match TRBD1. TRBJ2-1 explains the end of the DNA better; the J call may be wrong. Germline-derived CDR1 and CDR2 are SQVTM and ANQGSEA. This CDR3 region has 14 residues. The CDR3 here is CSVETGTGRYEQFF. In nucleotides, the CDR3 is TGCAGCGTTGAAACCGGGACAGGGCGCTACGAGCAGTTCTTC.

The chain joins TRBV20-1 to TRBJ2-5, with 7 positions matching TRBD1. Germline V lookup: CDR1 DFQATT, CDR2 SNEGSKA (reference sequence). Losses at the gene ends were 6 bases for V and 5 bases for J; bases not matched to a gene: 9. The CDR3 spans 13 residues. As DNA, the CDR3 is TGCAGTGCCGTTCTGACAGGGATTGAGACCCAGTACTTC. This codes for CSAVLTGIETQYF.

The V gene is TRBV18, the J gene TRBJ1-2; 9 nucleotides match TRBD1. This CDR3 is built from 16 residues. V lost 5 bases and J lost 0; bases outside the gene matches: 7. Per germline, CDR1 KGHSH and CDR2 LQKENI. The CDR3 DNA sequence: TGTGCCAGCTCATCGGGACAGGGCCCCTCTAACTATGGCTACACCTTC. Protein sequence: CASSSGQGPSNYGYTF.

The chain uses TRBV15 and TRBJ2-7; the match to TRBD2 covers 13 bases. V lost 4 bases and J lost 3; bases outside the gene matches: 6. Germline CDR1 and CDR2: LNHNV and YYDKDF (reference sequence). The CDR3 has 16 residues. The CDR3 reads CATSIELAGGLYEQYF. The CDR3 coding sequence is TGTGCCACCAGCATAGAACTAGCGGGAGGGCTCTACGAGCAGTACTTC.

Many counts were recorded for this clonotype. The CDR3 nucleotides are TGCAGTGCTATAAGACAGGAGAATAATTCACCCCTCCACTTT. Translating gives CSAIRQENNSPLHF. The V and J genes are TRBV20-1 and TRBJ1-6; tentatively, D is TRBD1 (6 bases). This CDR3 contains 14 residues. V lost 4 bases and J lost 5, with 12 bases in between. Germline assignment: CDR1 DFQATT and CDR2 SNEGSKA (reference sequence).

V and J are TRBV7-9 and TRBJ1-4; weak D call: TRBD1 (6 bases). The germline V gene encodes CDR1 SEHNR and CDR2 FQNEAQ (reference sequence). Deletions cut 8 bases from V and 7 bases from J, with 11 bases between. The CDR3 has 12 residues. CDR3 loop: CASGTGFEKLFF. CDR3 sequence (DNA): TGTGCCAGCGGAACAGGGTTTGAAAAACTGTTTTTT.

In DNA form, the CDR3 reads TGTGCCAGCAGCGCGGGGGGGCCGCCCCACAATGAGCAGTTCTTC. Its protein product is CASSAGGPPHNEQFF. J is TRBJ2-1 and V is TRBV7-6; 9 bases match TRBD2. Per the germline V gene, CDR1 is SGHVS and CDR2 is FNYEAQ. The V and J ends lost 5 bases and 5 bases, in that order; junction bases with no gene match: 7. The CDR3 length is 15 residues.

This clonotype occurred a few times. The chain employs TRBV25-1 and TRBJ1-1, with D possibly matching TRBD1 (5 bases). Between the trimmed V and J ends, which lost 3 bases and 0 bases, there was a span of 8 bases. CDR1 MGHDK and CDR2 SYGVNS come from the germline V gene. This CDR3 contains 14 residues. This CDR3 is CASSETGVNTEAFF. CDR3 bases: TGTGCCAGCAGTGAGACGGGGGTGAACACTGAAGCTTTCTTT.

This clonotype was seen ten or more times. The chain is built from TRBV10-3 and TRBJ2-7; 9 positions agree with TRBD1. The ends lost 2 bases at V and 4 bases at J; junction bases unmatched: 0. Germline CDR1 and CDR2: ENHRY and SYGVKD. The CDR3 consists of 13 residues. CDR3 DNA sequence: TGTGCCATCAGTGAGGACAGGGGGTACGAGCAGTACTTC. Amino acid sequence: CAISEDRGYEQYF.

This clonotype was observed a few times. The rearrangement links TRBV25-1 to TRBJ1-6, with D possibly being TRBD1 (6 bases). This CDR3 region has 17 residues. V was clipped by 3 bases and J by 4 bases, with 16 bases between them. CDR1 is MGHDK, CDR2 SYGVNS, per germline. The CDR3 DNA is TGTGCCAGCAGTGACGACGGCAGAAGGGGGTATAATTCACCCCTCCACTTT. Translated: CASSDDGRRGYNSPLHF.

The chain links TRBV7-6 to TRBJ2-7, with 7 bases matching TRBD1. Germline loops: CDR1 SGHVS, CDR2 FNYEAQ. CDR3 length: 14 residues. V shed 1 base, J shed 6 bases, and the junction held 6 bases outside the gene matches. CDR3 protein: CASSLGDRVVEQYF. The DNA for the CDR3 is TGTGCCAGCAGCTTAGGCGACAGGGTGGTCGAGCAGTACTTC.

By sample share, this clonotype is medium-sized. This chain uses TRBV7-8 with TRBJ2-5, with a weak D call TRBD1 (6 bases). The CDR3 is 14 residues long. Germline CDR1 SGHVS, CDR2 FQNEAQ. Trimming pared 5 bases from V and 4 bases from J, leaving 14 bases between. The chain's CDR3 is CASSEQGPRETQYF. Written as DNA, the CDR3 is TGTGCCAGCAGCGAACAGGGTCCGAGAGAGACCCAGTACTTC.

CDR3 region: CASSAGTGGVSGYTF. CDR3 in DNA: TGTGCCAGCAGCGCCGGGACAGGGGGCGTGAGTGGCTACACCTTC. The rearrangement uses TRBV7-9 and TRBJ1-2; 12 nucleotides match TRBD1. This CDR3 is 15 amino acids long. Trimming took 5 bases from V and 7 from J; bases not matched to a gene: 8. Germline CDR1 SEHNR, CDR2 FQNEAQ (reference sequence).

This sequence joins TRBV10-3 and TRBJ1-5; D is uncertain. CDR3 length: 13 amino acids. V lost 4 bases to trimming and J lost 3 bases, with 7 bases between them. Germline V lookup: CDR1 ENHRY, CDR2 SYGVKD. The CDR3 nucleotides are TGTGCCATCAGTGGACCGAACAATCAGCCCCAGCATTTT. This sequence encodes CAISGPNNQPQHF.

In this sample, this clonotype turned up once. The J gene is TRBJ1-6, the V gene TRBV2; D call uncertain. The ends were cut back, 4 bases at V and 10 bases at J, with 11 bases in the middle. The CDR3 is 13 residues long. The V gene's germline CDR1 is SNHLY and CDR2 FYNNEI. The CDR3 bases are TGTGCCAGCAGTGCTCACCCGGCGTCACCCCTCCACTTT. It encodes CASSAHPASPLHF.